The present TCR beta chain was sequenced within a study of TIL therapy for anti-PD-1-resistant metastatic lung cancer. Looking at the study overall: Progressing patients received lymphodepletion, expanded TIL infusion and IL-2. Study-wide results and caveats: The cohort had more treatment-naive, never-smoker and oncogene-addicted patients than typical.

The immunoSEQ assay was v3. Each library reached roughly 1.9 million read pairs, or about 5-6 million at deep level. The protocol was immunoSEQ multiplex PCR, while the TCRdb copy is restricted to in-frame clones and leaves out a portion. The sample includes about 36,000 clones, about 73% of them seen just once. In regard to this clone: Its antigen remains unidentified.

As to time point: pre-treatment sample, taken before nivolumab and TIL therapy. Patients were adults with stage 4 NSCLC. The V and J ends lost 1 base and 4 bases respectively, with 13 bases between them. The V gene's germline CDR1 is SGHTA and CDR2 FQGNSA. This CDR3 is built from 15 residues. This receptor was identified in a person between 30 and 80 years old with non-small cell lung cancer. Source: blood, taken at baseline. The chain has TRBV7-2 and TRBJ1-2, with D unresolved. The CDR3 reads CASSLDRQPIYGYTF. The CDR3 bases are TGTGCCAGCAGCTTAGACCGACAACCCATCTATGGCTACACCTTC.